The entry below describes one TCR beta chain. Antigen specificity is unknown. PCR used 60 Vbeta primers and 13 Jbeta primers. The table came from immunoSEQ multiplex PCR; TCRdb's copy has only in-frame clones and leaves some out. The table lists fewer than 200,000 clones, roughly 80% of them singletons. CDR1 and CDR2 (germline): SEHNR, FQNEAQ (reference sequence). The CDR3 sequence is 17 residues long. V lost 1 base to trimming and J lost 2 bases, with 15 bases between them. These data originate in a study of cytomegalovirus exposure and HLA in healthy donors. General observations from the study: It was reported that TCR beta sequences correctly inferred the HLA-A and HLA-B alleles for most subjects.

The clonotype was recovered from a woman in her late teens or twenties in good health and CMV-seronegative. The V call is TRBV7-9, the J call TRBJ1-3; D uncertain. Sequencing used PBMCs. CDR3: CASSLGPRGVAGNTIYF. The CDR3 DNA reads as TGTGCCAGCAGCTTAGGCCCACGGGGTGTAGCTGGAAACACCATATATTTT.